This T cell receptor beta chain derives from a study of T cells in Graves' hyperthyroidism and ophthalmopathy. Study as a whole: Peripheral blood was taken when the disease was first diagnosed, before any treatment began.

Germline-derived CDR1 and CDR2 are SGHVS and FQNEAQ. The ends lost 3 bases at V and 5 bases at J; junction bases unmatched: 7. The CDR3 is 15 residues long. This clonotype was observed a few times. Its target is not known. Amplification of TCR beta CDR3 regions was performed using RNA transcripts as template. When the TCR CDR3 underwent first-round RT-PCR, the HTBI primer set was used. TCRdb independently ran MiXCR on the multiplex PCR reads; one entry per CDR3 protein. The data show approximately 430,000 distinct CDR3 sequences, with approximately 14% seen just once and approximately 7.5% held by the top ten. Findings and limits, study-wide: Onset of ophthalmopathy came a median approximately 6 months after the model predicted it.

Lactation, pregnancy, other autoimmune disease or uncontrolled infection excluded patients. Fresh 10 ml peripheral blood yielded PBMCs. The chain recombines TRBV7-8 with TRBJ2-5, with TRBD1 matching 9 bases. Material: blood. This sequence was found in a woman aged 18-29 years with Graves' hyperthyroidism. The chain's CDR3 is CASSLGQGLWETQYF. The CDR3 DNA reads as TGTGCCAGCAGCTTGGGACAGGGTCTCTGGGAGACCCAGTACTTC.